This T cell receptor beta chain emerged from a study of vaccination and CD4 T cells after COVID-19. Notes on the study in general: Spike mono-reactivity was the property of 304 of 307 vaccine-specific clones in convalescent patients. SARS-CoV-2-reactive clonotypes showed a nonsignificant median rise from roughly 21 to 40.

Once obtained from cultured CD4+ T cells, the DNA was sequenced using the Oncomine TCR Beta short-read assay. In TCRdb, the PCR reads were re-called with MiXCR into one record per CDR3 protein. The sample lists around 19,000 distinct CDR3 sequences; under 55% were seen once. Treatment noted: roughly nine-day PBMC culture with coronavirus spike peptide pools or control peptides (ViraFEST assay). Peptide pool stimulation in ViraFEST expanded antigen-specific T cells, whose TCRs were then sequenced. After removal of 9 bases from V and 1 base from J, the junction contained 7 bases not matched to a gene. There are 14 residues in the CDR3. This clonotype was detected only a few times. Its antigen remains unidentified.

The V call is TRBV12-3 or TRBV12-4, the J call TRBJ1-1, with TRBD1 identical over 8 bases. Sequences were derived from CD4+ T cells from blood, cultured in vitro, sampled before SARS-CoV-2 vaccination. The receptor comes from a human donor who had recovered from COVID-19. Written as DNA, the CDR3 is TGTGCCAGTGTCAGGGGGCGAGAGAACACTGAAGCTTTCTTT. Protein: CASVRGRENTEAFF.